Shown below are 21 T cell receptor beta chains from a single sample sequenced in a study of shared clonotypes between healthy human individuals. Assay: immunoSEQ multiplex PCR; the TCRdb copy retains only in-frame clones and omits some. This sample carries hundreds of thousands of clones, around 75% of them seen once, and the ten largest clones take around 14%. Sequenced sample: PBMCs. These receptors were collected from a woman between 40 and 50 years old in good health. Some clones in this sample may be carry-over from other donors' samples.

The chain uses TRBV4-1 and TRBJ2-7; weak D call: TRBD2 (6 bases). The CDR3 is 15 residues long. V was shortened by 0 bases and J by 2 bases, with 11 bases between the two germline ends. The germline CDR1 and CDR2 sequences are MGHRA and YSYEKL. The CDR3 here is CASSQDSGTAYEQYF. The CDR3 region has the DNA TGCGCCAGCAGCCAAGATAGCGGCACTGCCTACGAGCAGTACTTC.

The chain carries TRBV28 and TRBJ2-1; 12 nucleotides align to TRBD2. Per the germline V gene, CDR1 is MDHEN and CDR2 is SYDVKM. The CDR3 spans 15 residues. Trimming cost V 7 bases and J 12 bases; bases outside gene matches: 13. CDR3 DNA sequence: TGTGCCAGCATCCCGGGACTAGCGGGTGGAAGGTGGCAGTTCTTC. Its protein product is CASIPGLAGGRWQFF.

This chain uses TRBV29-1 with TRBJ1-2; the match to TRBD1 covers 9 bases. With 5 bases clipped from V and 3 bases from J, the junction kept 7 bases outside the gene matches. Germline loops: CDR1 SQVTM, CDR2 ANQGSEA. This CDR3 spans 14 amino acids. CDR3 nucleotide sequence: TGCAGCGTTTTTCGACAGGGGGGAGACTATGGCTACACCTTC. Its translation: CSVFRQGGDYGYTF.

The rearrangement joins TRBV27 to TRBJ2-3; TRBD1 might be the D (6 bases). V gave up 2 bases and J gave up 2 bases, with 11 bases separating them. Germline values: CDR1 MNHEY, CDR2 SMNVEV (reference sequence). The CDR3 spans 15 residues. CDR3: CASSLNRVTTDTQYF. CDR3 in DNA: TGTGCCAGCAGTTTAAACAGGGTAACCACAGATACGCAGTATTTT.

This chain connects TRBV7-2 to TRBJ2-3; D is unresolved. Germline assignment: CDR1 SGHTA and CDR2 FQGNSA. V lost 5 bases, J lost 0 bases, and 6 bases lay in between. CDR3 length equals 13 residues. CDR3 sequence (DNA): TGTGCCAGCAGCAAGACTAGCACAGATACGCAGTATTTT. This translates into CASSKTSTDTQYF. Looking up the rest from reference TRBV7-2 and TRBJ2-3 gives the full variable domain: GAGVSQSPSNKVTEKGKDVELRCDPISGHTALYWYRQSLGQGLEFLIYFQGNSAPDKSGLPSDRFSAERTGGSVSTLTIQRTQQEDSAVYLCASSKTSTDTQYFGPGTRLTVL.

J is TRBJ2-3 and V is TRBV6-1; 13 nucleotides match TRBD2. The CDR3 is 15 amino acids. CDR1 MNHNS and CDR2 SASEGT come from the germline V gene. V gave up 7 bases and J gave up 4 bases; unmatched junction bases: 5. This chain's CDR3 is CASTRTSGSPDTQYF. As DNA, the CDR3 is TGTGCCAGCACTAGGACTAGCGGGAGCCCAGATACGCAGTATTTT.

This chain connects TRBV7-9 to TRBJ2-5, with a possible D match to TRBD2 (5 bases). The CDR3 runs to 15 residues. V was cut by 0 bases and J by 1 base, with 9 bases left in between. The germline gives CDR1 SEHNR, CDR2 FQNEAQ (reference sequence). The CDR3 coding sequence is TGTGCCAGCAGCTTAGCGAGCGGTTCCCAAGAGACCCAGTACTTC. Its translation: CASSLASGSQETQYF.

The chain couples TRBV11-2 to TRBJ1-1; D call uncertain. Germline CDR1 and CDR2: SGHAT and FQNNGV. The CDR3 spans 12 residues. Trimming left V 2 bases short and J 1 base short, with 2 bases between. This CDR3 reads CASSLSNTEAFF. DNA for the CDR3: TGTGCCAGCAGCTTATCGAACACTGAAGCTTTCTTT.

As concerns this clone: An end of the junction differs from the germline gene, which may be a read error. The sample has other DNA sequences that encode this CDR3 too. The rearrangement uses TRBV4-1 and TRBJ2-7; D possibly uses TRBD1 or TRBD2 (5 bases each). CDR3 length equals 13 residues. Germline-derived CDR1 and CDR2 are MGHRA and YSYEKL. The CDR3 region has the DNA TGCGCCAGCAGGAGGGACCTCAATTCCGAGCAGTATTTC. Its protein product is CASRRDLNSEQYF.

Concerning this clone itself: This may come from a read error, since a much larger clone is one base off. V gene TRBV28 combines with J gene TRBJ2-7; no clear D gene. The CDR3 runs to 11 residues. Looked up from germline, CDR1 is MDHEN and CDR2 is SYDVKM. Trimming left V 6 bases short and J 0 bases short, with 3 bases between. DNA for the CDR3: TGTGCCAGCAGGCCCTCCTACGAGCAGTACTTC. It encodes CASRPSYEQYF.

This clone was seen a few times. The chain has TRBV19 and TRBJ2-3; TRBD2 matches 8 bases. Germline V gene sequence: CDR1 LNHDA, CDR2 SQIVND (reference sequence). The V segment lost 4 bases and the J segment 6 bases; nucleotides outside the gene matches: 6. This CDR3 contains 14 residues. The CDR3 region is CASSTPGLADTQYF. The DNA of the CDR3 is TGTGCCAGTAGTACTCCAGGACTAGCTGATACGCAGTATTTT.

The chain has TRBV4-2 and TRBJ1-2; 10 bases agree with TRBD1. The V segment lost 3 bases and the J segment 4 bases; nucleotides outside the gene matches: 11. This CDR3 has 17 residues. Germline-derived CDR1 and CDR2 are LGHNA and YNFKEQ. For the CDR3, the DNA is TGTGCCAGCAGCCACCCCTCGGGGACAGGGGATCTCTATGGCTACACCTTC. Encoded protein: CASSHPSGTGDLYGYTF.

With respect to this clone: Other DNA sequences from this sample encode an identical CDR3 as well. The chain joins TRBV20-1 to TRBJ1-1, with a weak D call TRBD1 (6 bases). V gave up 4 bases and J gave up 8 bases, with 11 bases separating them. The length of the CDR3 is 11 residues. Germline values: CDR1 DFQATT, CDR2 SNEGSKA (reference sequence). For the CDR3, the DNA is TGCAGTGCTAAGAGGACAGCAGAAGCTTTCTTT. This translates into CSAKRTAEAFF.

This CDR3 is CASSWLAGGPRETQYF. CDR3 bases: TGTGCCAGCAGCTGGCTAGCGGGAGGGCCTCGGGAGACCCAGTACTTC. This sequence joins TRBV7-3 and TRBJ2-5; the match to TRBD2 covers 12 bases. Per the germline V gene, CDR1 is SGHTA and CDR2 is FQGTGA. The CDR3 sequence is 16 residues long. The V gene end was trimmed by 4 bases and the J gene end by 5 bases; junction bases not matched to a gene: 8.

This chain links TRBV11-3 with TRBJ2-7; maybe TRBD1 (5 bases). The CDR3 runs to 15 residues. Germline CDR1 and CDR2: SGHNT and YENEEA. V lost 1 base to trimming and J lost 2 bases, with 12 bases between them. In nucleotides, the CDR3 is TGTGCCAGCAGCTTAGGGTCAGGGCGGACCTACGAGCAGTACTTC. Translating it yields CASSLGSGRTYEQYF.

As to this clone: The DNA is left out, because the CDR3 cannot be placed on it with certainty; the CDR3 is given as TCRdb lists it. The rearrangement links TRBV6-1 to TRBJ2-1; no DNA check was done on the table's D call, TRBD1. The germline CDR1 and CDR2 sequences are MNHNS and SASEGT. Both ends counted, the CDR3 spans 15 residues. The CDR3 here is CASSTSPGQGDEQFF.

The CDR3 DNA follows: TGTGCCAGCAGTCCCGACTCCAGTTGGGCGGGCTACACCTTC. Translation: CASSPDSSWAGYTF. This chain connects TRBV6-5 to TRBJ1-2; D is ambiguous. The germline CDR1 and CDR2 sequences are MNHEY and SVGAGI. The CDR3 covers 14 residues. Between the trimmed V and J ends, which lost 5 bases and 8 bases, there was a span of 18 bases.

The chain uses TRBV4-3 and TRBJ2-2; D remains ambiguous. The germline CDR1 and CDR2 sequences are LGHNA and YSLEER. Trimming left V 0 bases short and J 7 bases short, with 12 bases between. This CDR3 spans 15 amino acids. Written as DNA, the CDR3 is TGCGCCAGCAGCCAAGAGGCTACCCGAAACGGGGAGCTGTTTTTT. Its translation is CASSQEATRNGELFF.

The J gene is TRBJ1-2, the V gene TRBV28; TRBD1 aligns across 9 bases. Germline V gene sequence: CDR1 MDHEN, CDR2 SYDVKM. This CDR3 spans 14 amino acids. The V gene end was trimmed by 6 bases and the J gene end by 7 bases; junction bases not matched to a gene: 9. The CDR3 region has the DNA TGTGCCAGCAGGTCCGGGACAGGGCCCCTTGGCTACACCTTC. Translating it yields CASRSGTGPLGYTF.

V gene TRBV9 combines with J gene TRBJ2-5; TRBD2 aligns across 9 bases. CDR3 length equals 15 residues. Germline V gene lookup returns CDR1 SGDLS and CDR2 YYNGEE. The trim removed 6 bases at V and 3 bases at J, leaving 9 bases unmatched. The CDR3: CASTRAGGPEETQYF. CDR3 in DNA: TGTGCCAGCACCCGGGCGGGAGGGCCAGAAGAGACCCAGTACTTC.

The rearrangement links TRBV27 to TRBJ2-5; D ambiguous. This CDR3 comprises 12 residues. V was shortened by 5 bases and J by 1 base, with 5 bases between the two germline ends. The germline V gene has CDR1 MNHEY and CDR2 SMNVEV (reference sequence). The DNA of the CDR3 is TGTGCCAGCAGTCTCTTCCAAGAGACCCAGTACTTC. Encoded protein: CASSLFQETQYF.